This T cell receptor beta chain comes out of a study of cytomegalovirus exposure and HLA in healthy donors. On the study more broadly: An earlier analysis found around 120 million unique TCR beta sequences from about 190 million T cells.

The CDR3 consists of 16 residues. Germline V gene lookup returns CDR1 GTSNPN and CDR2 SVGIG (reference sequence). V lost 4 bases and J lost 0, with 16 bases in between. 13 Jbeta primers and 60 Vbeta primers were used for the PCR. In the study's own analysis: Unique TCR beta chains numbered around 80 million in a later analysis, with roughly 11 million shared. Here immunoSEQ multiplex PCR was the method, and the copy in TCRdb shows in-frame clones only, minus some. Clonal size and the V and J genes are those of that table, whereas D and trimming came from the DNA. The data show some 150,000 clones, around three fifths seen once. Overall study results and limits: A later analysis linked a missense variant in DCLRE1C to the trimming of TCR beta V and J genes. Donor immune exposure was known only as CMV serostatus.

This clone was observed a few times. Its antigen is unknown. The chain is built from TRBV30 and TRBJ1-3, with D perhaps matching TRBD1 (6 bases). Sequenced sample: PBMCs. This TCR came from a woman between 40 and 55 years old in good health and CMV-seronegative. CDR3 sequence: CAWTGVGFSSGNTIYF. Written as DNA, the CDR3 is TGTGCCTGGACAGGGGTCGGGTTCTCCTCTGGAAACACCATATATTTT.